A selection of T cell receptor beta chains follows, all from one sample in a study of shared clonotypes between healthy human individuals. The table came from immunoSEQ multiplex PCR; TCRdb's copy has only in-frame clones and leaves some out. This sample has 780,000 or so clones; over 60% occur once, and the top ten carry approximately 1.7%. The sequenced material came from memory CD4+ T cells sorted from blood. The receptors shown here come from a woman in her 30s in good health. The CDR3 runs from the conserved cysteine through the conserved F or W. The D gene is left open where the match is weak. Clone size is given for some rows only: seen once, a few or many times, or a class if the clone is expanded.

>TRBV7-9|.|.|TRBJ2-4
TGTGCCAGCAGCTTAGGAGTGGCCGTTCAGTACTTC
CASSLGVAVQYF
>TRBV6-6|.|.|TRBJ1-1
TGTGCCAGCAGTTACGGGACGTCGAACACTGAAGCTTTCTTT
CASSYGTSNTEAFF
>TRBV7-3|.|TRBD1|TRBJ1-5
TGTGCCAGCAGCCTGGGACAGGGGGTTAATCAGCCCCAGCATTTT
CASSLGQGVNQPQHF
>TRBV7-3|.|TRBD1|TRBJ1-2
TGTGCCAGCAGCCAACCTCGACAGGGACTTTATGGCTACACCTTC
CASSQPRQGLYGYTF
>TRBV21-1|few|.|TRBJ2-2
TGTGCCAGCAGCTCGGGGAGACAGTCGTTCACCGGGGAGCTGTTTTTT
CASSSGRQSFTGELFF
>TRBV28|.|.|TRBJ1-2
TGTGCCAGCAGTTTGAGACAGGCCTCTGGCTACACCTTC
CASSLRQASGYTF
>TRBV6-4|.|.|TRBJ1-2
TGTGCCAGCAGTGCCACTGGTCGGGCCCCCTATGGCTACACCTTC
CASSATGRAPYGYTF
>TRBV11-2|.|.|TRBJ2-3
TGTGCCAGCAGCTTCCAGGGTGATACGCAGTATTTT
CASSFQGDTQYF
>TRBV28|.|.|TRBJ2-7
TGTGCCAGCAGCACGGAGTACGAGCAGTACTTC
CASSTEYEQYF
>TRBV19|.|.|TRBJ2-3
TGTGCCAGTAGGGGGACCGGCACAGATACGCAGTATTTT
CASRGTGTDTQYF
>TRBV6-6|.|.|TRBJ1-4
TGTGCCAGCAGGACGGCAACTAATGAAAAACTGTTTTTT
CASRTATNEKLFF
>TRBV7-2|few|TRBD1|TRBJ2-7
TGTGCCAGCAGCTCCGGGACAGCCGAGCAGTACTTC
CASSSGTAEQYF
>TRBV5-6|.|TRBD2|TRBJ2-4
TGTGCCAGCAGCGCCGAGACTAGCGGGTCGGGAAACATTCAGTACTTC
CASSAETSGSGNIQYF
>TRBV30|.|.|TRBJ2-5
TGTGCCCGGAGTGTACCGGTGAGAGAGACCCAGTACTTC
CARSVPVRETQYF
>TRBV30|.|TRBD2|TRBJ2-7
TGTGCCTGCCGGAAGGCCGCTAGCGGGATCTACGAGCAGTACTTC
CACRKAASGIYEQYF
>TRBV9|.|TRBD1|TRBJ2-7
TGTGCCAGCAGCGTCGGGACAGGGGATATCCACGAGCAGTACTTC
CASSVGTGDIHEQYF
>TRBV7-3|.|.|TRBJ2-7
TGTGCCAGCAGCAAATCAACCCATCGAGAGCAGTACTTC
CASSKSTHREQYF
>TRBV20-1|.|.|TRBJ1-2
TGCAGTGCTGGCTTAATTGGCTACACCTTC
CSAGLIGYTF